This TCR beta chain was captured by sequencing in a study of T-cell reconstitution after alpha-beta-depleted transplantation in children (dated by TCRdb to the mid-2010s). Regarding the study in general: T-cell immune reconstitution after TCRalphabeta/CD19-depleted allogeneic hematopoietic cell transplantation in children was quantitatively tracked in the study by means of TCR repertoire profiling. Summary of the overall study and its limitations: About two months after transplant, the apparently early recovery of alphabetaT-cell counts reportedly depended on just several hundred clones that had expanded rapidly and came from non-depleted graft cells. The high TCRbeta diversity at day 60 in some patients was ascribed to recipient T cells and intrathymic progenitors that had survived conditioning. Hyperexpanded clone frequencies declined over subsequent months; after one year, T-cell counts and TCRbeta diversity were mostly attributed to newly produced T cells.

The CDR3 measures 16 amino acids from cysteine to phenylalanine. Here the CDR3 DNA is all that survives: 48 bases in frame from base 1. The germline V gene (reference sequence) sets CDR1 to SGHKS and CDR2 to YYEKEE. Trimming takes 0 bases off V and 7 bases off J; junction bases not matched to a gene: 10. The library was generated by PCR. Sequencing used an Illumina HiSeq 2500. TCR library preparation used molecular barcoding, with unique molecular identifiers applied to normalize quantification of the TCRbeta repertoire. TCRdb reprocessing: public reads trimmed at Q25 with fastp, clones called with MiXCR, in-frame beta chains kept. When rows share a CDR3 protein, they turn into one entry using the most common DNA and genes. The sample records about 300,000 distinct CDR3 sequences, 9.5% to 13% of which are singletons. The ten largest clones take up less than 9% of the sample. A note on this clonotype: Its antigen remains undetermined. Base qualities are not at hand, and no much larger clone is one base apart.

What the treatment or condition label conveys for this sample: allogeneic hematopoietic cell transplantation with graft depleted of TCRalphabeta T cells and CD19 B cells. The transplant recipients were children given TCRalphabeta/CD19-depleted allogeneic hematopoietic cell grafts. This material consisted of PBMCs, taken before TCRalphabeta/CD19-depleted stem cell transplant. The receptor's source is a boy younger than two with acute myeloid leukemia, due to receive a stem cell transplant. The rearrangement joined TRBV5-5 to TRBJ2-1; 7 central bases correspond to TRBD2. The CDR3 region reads CASSLAYGGSENEQFF. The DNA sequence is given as TGTGCCAGCAGCTTGGCCTACGGCGGGAGCGAAAATGAGCAGTTCTTC.